These T cell receptor beta chains were read from a single sample in a study of cytomegalovirus exposure and HLA in healthy donors. Measured with immunoSEQ multiplex PCR; TCRdb has only the in-frame clones, and not every one. The profile shows about 130,000 clones, over 9.5% of them singletons. Sequenced material: PBMCs. All receptors come from a woman between 18 and 29 years old in good health and CMV-seropositive. Each CDR3 is given with its conserved first and last residue. Fields, in order: J gene, D gene, V gene, CDR3 length, clone size, CDR3 DNA, CDR3 protein. D genes are given only for firm matches. Some rows have no size entry. The others give once, few or many, or a class for an expanded clone.

j_call: TRBJ2-6; d_call: -; v_call: TRBV7-3; cdr3_length: 16; clone_size: few; cdr3_nt: TGTGCCAGCAGCCCGGGGGTGGCGCCTGGGGCCAACGTCCTGACTTTC; cdr3_aa: CASSPGVAPGANVLTF
j_call: TRBJ2-5; d_call: -; v_call: TRBV29-1; cdr3_length: 13; clone_size: few; cdr3_nt: TGCAGCGTTGACCTGGGCGTGCCGTCGACCCAGTACTTC; cdr3_aa: CSVDLGVPSTQYF
j_call: TRBJ1-1; d_call: TRBD1; v_call: TRBV6-6; cdr3_length: 11; clone_size: few; cdr3_nt: TGTGCCAGCAGGGACAGGGTGAATGCTTTCTTT; cdr3_aa: CASRDRVNAFF
j_call: TRBJ1-5; d_call: -; v_call: TRBV2; cdr3_length: 11; clone_size: few; cdr3_nt: TGTGCCAGCAGCAGTGAGGGGCCCCAGCATTTT; cdr3_aa: CASSSEGPQHF
j_call: TRBJ2-7; d_call: TRBD1; v_call: TRBV30; cdr3_length: 12; clone_size: few; cdr3_nt: TGTGCCTGGAGTCTAACAGGGGCCGAGCAGTACTTC; cdr3_aa: CAWSLTGAEQYF
j_call: TRBJ1-1; d_call: -; v_call: TRBV7-8; cdr3_length: 12; clone_size: -; cdr3_nt: TGTGCCAGCAGCTTAGCCGGGGCTGAAGCTTTCTTT; cdr3_aa: CASSLAGAEAFF
j_call: TRBJ2-1; d_call: -; v_call: TRBV2; cdr3_length: 15; clone_size: few; cdr3_nt: TGTGCCAGCAGTGAGGAGGACTACGCCTACAATGAGCAGTTCTTC; cdr3_aa: CASSEEDYAYNEQFF
j_call: TRBJ1-2; d_call: -; v_call: TRBV29-1; cdr3_length: 12; clone_size: -; cdr3_nt: TGCAGCGTTGTCGAGACAGCCTATGGCTACACCTTC; cdr3_aa: CSVVETAYGYTF
j_call: TRBJ2-5; d_call: -; v_call: TRBV6-5; cdr3_length: 15; clone_size: -; cdr3_nt: TGTGCCAGCAGCCATACCCAGGGGAGCGGAAAGACCCAGTACTTC; cdr3_aa: CASSHTQGSGKTQYF
j_call: TRBJ2-2; d_call: TRBD2; v_call: TRBV2; cdr3_length: 16; clone_size: few; cdr3_nt: TGTGCCAGCAGTGAGGTGGCTAGCGGGAGCACCGGGGAGCTGTTTTTT; cdr3_aa: CASSEVASGSTGELFF
j_call: TRBJ2-7; d_call: TRBD2; v_call: TRBV5-6; cdr3_length: 14; clone_size: many; cdr3_nt: TGTGCCAGCAGCTTAGCGGGGGCCCCCTACGAGCAGTACTTC; cdr3_aa: CASSLAGAPYEQYF
j_call: TRBJ1-2; d_call: -; v_call: TRBV9; cdr3_length: 14; clone_size: -; cdr3_nt: TGTGCCAGCAGCGCATCGGGACTTAACTATGGCTACACCTTC; cdr3_aa: CASSASGLNYGYTF
j_call: TRBJ2-5; d_call: -; v_call: TRBV6-5; cdr3_length: 14; clone_size: few; cdr3_nt: TGTGCCAGCAGAATCTATGGAAGCGGAGAGACCCAGTACTTC; cdr3_aa: CASRIYGSGETQYF
j_call: TRBJ1-2; d_call: -; v_call: TRBV30; cdr3_length: 12; clone_size: few; cdr3_nt: TGTGCCTGGAGTTCGACAGTCTATGGCTACACCTTC; cdr3_aa: CAWSSTVYGYTF
j_call: TRBJ1-1; d_call: -; v_call: TRBV19; cdr3_length: 12; clone_size: few; cdr3_nt: TGTGCCAGTAATGGAAGGGGGACTGAAGCTTTCTTT; cdr3_aa: CASNGRGTEAFF
j_call: TRBJ1-1; d_call: TRBD1; v_call: TRBV5-4; cdr3_length: 12; clone_size: -; cdr3_nt: TGTGCCAGCGGACAGGGGAACACTGAAGCTTTCTTT; cdr3_aa: CASGQGNTEAFF
j_call: TRBJ2-1; d_call: TRBD2; v_call: TRBV6-1; cdr3_length: 16; clone_size: -; cdr3_nt: TGTGCCAGCAGTGAATTGGCGGGAGGATCCTACAATGAGCAGTTCTTC; cdr3_aa: CASSELAGGSYNEQFF
j_call: TRBJ1-2; d_call: -; v_call: TRBV2; cdr3_length: 14; clone_size: -; cdr3_nt: TGTGCCAGCCCGGGAAGTTCGCCTAACTATGGCTACACCTTC; cdr3_aa: CASPGSSPNYGYTF
j_call: TRBJ2-1; d_call: TRBD1; v_call: TRBV5-1; cdr3_length: 12; clone_size: few; cdr3_nt: TGCGCCAGCAGTACAGGGGGCAATGAGCAGTTCTTC; cdr3_aa: CASSTGGNEQFF
j_call: TRBJ2-1; d_call: -; v_call: TRBV11-2; cdr3_length: 15; clone_size: -; cdr3_nt: TGTGCCAGCAGCTTAGGAGGCTACCAGGGCAATGAGCAGTTCTTC; cdr3_aa: CASSLGGYQGNEQFF
j_call: TRBJ1-1; d_call: -; v_call: TRBV19; cdr3_length: 13; clone_size: few; cdr3_nt: TGTGCCAGTAGTATTTCAGAGAACACTGAAGCTTTCTTT; cdr3_aa: CASSISENTEAFF
j_call: TRBJ2-7; d_call: TRBD2; v_call: TRBV4-1; cdr3_length: 15; clone_size: few; cdr3_nt: TGCGCCAGCAGCCAAAAAGCGGGGTCTCCTTACGAGCAGTACTTC; cdr3_aa: CASSQKAGSPYEQYF
j_call: TRBJ1-5; d_call: TRBD1; v_call: TRBV5-8; cdr3_length: 14; clone_size: few; cdr3_nt: TGTGCCAGCAGCTCGGGACAGGGGAATCAGCCCCAGCATTTT; cdr3_aa: CASSSGQGNQPQHF